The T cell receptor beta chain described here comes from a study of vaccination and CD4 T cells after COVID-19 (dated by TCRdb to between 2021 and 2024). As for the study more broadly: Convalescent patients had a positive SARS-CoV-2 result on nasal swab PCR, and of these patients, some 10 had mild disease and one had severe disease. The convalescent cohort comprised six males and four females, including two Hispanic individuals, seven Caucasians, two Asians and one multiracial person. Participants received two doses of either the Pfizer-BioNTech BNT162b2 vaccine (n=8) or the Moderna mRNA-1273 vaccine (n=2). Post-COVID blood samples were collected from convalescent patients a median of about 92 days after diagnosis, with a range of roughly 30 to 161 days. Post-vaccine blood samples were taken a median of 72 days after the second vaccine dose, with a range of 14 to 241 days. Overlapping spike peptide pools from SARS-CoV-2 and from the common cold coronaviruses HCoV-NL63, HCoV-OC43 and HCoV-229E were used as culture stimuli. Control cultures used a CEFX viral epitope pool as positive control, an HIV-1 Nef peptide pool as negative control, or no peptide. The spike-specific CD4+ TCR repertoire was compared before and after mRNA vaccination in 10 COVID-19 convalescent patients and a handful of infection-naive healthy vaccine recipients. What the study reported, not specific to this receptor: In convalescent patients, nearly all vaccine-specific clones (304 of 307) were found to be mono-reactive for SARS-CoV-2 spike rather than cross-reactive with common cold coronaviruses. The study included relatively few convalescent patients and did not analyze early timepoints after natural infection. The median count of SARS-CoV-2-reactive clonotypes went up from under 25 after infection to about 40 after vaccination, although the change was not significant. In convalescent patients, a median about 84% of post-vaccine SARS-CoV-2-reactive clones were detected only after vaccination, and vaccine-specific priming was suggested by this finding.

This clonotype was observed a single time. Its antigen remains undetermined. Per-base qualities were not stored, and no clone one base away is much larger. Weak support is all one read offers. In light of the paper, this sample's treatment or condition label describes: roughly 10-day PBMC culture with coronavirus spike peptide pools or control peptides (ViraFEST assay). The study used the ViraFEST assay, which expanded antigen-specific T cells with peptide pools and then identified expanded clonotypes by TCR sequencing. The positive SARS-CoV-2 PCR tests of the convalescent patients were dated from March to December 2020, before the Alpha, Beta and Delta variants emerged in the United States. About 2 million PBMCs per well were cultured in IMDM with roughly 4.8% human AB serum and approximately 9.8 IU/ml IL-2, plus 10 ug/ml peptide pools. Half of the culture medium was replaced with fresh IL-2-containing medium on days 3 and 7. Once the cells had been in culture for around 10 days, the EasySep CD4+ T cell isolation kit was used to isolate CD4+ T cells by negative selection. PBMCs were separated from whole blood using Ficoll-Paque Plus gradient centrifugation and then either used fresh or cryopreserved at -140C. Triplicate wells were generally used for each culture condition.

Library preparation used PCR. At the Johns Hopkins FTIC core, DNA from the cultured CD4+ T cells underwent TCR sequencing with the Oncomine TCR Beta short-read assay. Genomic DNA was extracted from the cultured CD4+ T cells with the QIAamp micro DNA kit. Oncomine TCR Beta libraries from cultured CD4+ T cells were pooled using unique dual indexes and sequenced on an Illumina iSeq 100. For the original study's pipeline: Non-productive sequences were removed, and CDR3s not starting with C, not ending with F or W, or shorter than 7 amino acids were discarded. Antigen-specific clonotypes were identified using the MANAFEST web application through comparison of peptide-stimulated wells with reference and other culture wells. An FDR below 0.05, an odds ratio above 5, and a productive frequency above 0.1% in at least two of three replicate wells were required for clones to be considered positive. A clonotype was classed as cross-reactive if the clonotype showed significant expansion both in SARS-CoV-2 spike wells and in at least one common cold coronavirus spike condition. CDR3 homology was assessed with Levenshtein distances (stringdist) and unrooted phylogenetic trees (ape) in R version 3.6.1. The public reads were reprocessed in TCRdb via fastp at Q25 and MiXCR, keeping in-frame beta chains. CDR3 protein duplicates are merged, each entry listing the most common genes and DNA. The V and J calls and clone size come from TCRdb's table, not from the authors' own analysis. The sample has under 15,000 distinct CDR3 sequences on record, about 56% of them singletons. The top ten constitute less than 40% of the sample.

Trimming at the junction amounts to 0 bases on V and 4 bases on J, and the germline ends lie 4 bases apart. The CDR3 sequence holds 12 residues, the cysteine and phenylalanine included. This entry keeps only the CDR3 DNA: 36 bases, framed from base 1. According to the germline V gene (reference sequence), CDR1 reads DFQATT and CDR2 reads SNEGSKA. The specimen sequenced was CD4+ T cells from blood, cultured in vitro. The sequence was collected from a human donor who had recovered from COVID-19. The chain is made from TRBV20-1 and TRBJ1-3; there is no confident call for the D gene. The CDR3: CSAREYGNTIYF. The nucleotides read TGCAGTGCTAGAGAGTACGGAAACACCATATATTTT.